This T cell receptor (beta chain) appears in the sequencing data of a study of metastatic and nonmetastatic thyroid tumors. Background on the study: For malignant and benign thyroid patients, tumor or nodule tissue and blood were the sources whose repertoires were compared. Study-wide findings and caveats: Benign nodules were reported to have significantly lower TCR beta diversity than malignant thyroid tumors, in blood and tumor.

This clone occurred many times. The target antigen is unknown. In the authors' workflow: Clinicopathological groups differed in CDR3, with these differences serving to build a distant-metastasis classifier for papillary thyroid cancer. TCRdb used MiXCR to call clones anew from the PCR reads. TCRdb assigned the V and J calls; the authors' analysis was not used. Seen here are around 42,000 clones, roughly an eighth observed once, and the top ten hold 9%. None of the patients had undergone any treatment ahead of thyroid surgery. V was clipped by 7 bases and J by 3 bases, with 10 bases between them. The CDR3 loop spans 11 amino acids. CDR1 DFQATT and CDR2 SNEGSKA come from the germline V gene (reference sequence).

This TCR derives from a male donor with papillary thyroid cancer or a benign thyroid nodule (not recorded which). Some clones in this sample may be carry-over from other donors' samples. The sequencing sample was made of blood. This chain joins TRBV20-1 and TRBJ2-7; possible D gene TRBD2, 5 bases. The CDR3, as DNA: TGCAGTGGGAGACTACTCTACGAGCAGTACTTC. It codes for CSGRLLYEQYF.